The 5 T cell receptor beta chains in this list originate from one sample, sequenced in a study of T-cell memory formation after mild COVID-19. From the 5' RACE reads, TCRdb called clonotypes with MiXCR, one entry per CDR3 protein. The data hold fewer than 650,000 distinct CDR3 sequences, with about 20% observed a single time. Sequenced: PBMCs or a T cell subset sorted from them (not recorded which). These receptors were obtained from an adult woman who had mild COVID-19 (a few samples of this study predate the infection). Cell type and time point are not known.

The rearrangement links TRBV5-1 to TRBJ1-1; TRBD1 is a possible D gene (6 bases). The germline V and J ends were trimmed by 3 bases and 5 bases, with 17 bases remaining between them. The CDR3 has 15 residues. The germline V gene encodes CDR1 SGHRS and CDR2 YFSETQ. The DNA of the CDR3 is TGCGCCAGCAGCTCCGGGACAAACATATGGACTGAAGCTTTCTTT. This gives the protein CASSSGTNIWTEAFF.

This clonotype was seen only a few times. V is TRBV25-1 and J is TRBJ1-1, with a possible D match to TRBD1 (5 bases). CDR3 length equals 14 residues. CDR1 is MGHDK, CDR2 SYGVNS, per germline. V was clipped by 0 bases and J by 1 base, with 6 bases between them. The CDR3 reads CASSEYGGNTEAFF. The DNA for the CDR3 is TGTGCCAGCAGTGAATATGGGGGGAACACTGAAGCTTTCTTT.

The chain recombines TRBV29-1 with TRBJ2-4; no firm D call. CDR1 and CDR2 (germline): SQVTM, ANQGSEA. Trimming removed 2 bases at V and 3 bases at J, with 5 bases between. This CDR3 region has 12 residues. The CDR3 DNA sequence: TGCAGCGTTGAACGAGGCAAAAACATTCAGTACTTC. It encodes CSVERGKNIQYF.

There are many counts of this clonotype. The chain recombines TRBV24-1 with TRBJ2-3; either TRBD1 or TRBD2 may supply D (5 bases each). In germline, CDR1 is KGHDR, CDR2 SFDVKD. The CDR3 has 16 residues. Trimming removed 5 bases from V and 2 bases from J, with 16 bases in between. For the CDR3, the DNA is TGTGCCACCAGTGGGGGGACCGGGGCGGTCACAGATACGCAGTATTTT. Residues: CATSGGTGAVTDTQYF.

The table lists this clonotype with a count of one. V usage is TRBV2 and J usage is TRBJ2-2, with D uncertain. The CDR3 consists of 17 residues. The V end was cut by 10 bases, the J end by 1 base, with 22 bases between. Germline CDR1 SNHLY, CDR2 FYNNEI. Here the CDR3 DNA reads TGTGCCATCCCCTTCGGTGGGGTAGGGTTGAACACCGGGGAGCTGTTTTTT. Translation: CAIPFGGVGLNTGELFF.